A selection of T cell receptor beta chains follows, all from one sample in a study of graft-versus-host responses after intestinal transplantation. No antigen is known for these receptors. The repertoire was sequenced with immunoSEQ multiplex PCR; TCRdb's copy has only in-frame clones and lacks some. The sample consists of under 100,000 clones, about four fifths of them appearing once. This material consisted of unstimulated CD4+ T cells sorted from spleen or lymph node cells, taken before intestinal transplant. All receptors come from a human donor who received an intestinal transplant. The CDR3 runs from the conserved cysteine through the conserved F or W.

TRBJ2-5 | TRBV5-1 | CASGGAGGPGETQYF
TRBJ1-3 | TRBV18 | CASSPGSLTTTGNTIYF
TRBJ2-3 | TRBV6-1 | CASSEGTSVSDTQYF
TRBJ1-2 | TRBV25-1 | CASSEGQDYGYTF
TRBJ2-2 | TRBV25-1 | CASIGQLNTGELFF
TRBJ1-4 | TRBV7-9 | CASLSTGRSEKLFF
TRBJ2-7 | TRBV28 | CASTSGTRRYEQYF
TRBJ2-3 | TRBV6-1 | CASAGQGYSDTQYF
TRBJ2-1 | TRBV5-1 | CASSPPGLAGGNEQFF
TRBJ2-1 | TRBV5-8 | CASSATGGPYNEQFF
TRBJ2-7 | TRBV4-2 | CASSQDLAGGLWDYEQYF
TRBJ1-4 | TRBV29-1 | CSVVGGANEKLFF
TRBJ2-4 | TRBV5-6 | CASSGTGTENIQYF
TRBJ2-7 | TRBV28 | CASSGLAGGPYEQYF
TRBJ1-1 | TRBV20-1 | CSASRGGEAFF
TRBJ2-3 | TRBV7-3 | CASSPIAGRTDTQYF
TRBJ2-3 | TRBV11-3 | CASSSGGPASTDTQYF
TRBJ2-1 | TRBV18 | CATSDRADYNEQFF
TRBJ1-2 | TRBV10-3 | CATTTTANYGYTF
TRBJ2-1 | TRBV5-1 | CASRGGAFYNEQFF
TRBJ2-5 | TRBV20-1 | CSVRDSWAQYF
TRBJ2-7 | TRBV4-1 | CASSQGPSGKFYEQYF
TRBJ1-2 | TRBV7-7 | CASSHPQGFDGYTF
TRBJ2-6 | TRBV5-4 | CASSFGESGANVLTF
TRBJ2-3 | TRBV7-3 | CASSLLSGSTDTQYF
TRBJ2-1 | TRBV27 | CASSFRDRGNEQFF
TRBJ1-1 | TRBV10-1 | CASSVQGGTEAFF
TRBJ2-2 | TRBV4-1 | CASSQEVRGTGELFF
TRBJ2-7 | TRBV9 | CASSPGLAPYEQYF